This T cell receptor (beta chain) comes out of a study of CD8 T cells in Susac syndrome. Whole-study results and caveats: The study admitted that it had a relatively small number of individuals in its TCR sequencing and HLA analysis.

The ends were cut back, 1 base at V and 5 bases at J, with 10 bases in the middle. CDR1 and CDR2 (germline): MNHNS, SASEGT. The CDR3 has 14 amino acids. There are a few counts of this clonotype. Its antigen remains unidentified. CD8+ and CD4+ T cells from blood underwent TCR beta sequencing, which was carried out in a high-throughput format. With random hexamers, 0.5 to 1 ug RNA was reverse transcribed. TCR beta CDR3 was amplified by immunoSEQ covering 54 Vbeta and 13 Jbeta. TCRdb fed the immunoSEQ multiplex PCR reads into MiXCR, producing one record per CDR3 protein. This repertoire shows 350,000 to 550,000 distinct CDR3 sequences, 75% to 90% found once; its top ten account for around 0.12%.

This TCR derives from a human donor with multiple sclerosis. Sequenced sample: CD8+ T cells from PBMCs. This chain connects TRBV6-1 to TRBJ2-3; D unclear. As DNA, the CDR3 is TGTGCCAGCAGTGAAGTTAGCTCCGTAGATACGCAGTATTTT. This codes for CASSEVSSVDTQYF.